The 20 T cell receptor beta chains below come from one sample, sequenced in a study of CD8+ T cells in alopecia areata. Reverse transcribed after extraction, RNA yielded cDNA as the sequencing template. Assay: immunoSEQ multiplex PCR; the TCRdb copy retains only in-frame clones and omits some. Counted here are roughly 120,000 clones, about two fifths occurring once; the ten biggest clones make up about 3.1%. Sequenced: CD4+ T cells sorted from blood. The receptor source for this set is a human donor with alopecia areata.

CDR3 in amino acids: CASSIAGPGANVLTF. CDR3 in DNA: TGTGCCAGTAGTATTGCAGGGCCCGGGGCCAACGTCCTGACTTTC. V and J are TRBV19 and TRBJ2-6; TRBD1 is a possible D gene (5 bases). The germline V and J ends were trimmed by 3 bases and 4 bases, with 10 bases remaining between them. CDR1 is LNHDA and CDR2 is SQIVND in the germline V gene (reference sequence). The CDR3 sequence is 15 residues long.

The chain is built from TRBV4-1 and TRBJ2-5; a weak D match, TRBD1 (6 bases). CDR1 is MGHRA and CDR2 is YSYEKL in the germline V gene. V was trimmed by 0 bases and J by 1 base, leaving 12 bases between them. The CDR3 consists of 16 residues. CDR3: CASSQDPRRGQETQYF. The CDR3 nucleotides are TGCGCCAGCAGCCAAGATCCGCGCAGGGGCCAAGAGACCCAGTACTTC.

This chain links TRBV7-8 with TRBJ1-2, with unresolved D. Germline lookup yields CDR1 SGHVS and CDR2 FQNEAQ. With 3 bases removed from V and 6 bases from J, the gap between germline ends came to 14 bases. CDR3 length equals 14 residues. The CDR3 here is CASSFGRNSDGYTF. The CDR3, as DNA: TGTGCCAGCAGCTTCGGGAGGAACAGCGATGGCTACACCTTC.

This clone was counted a few times. V usage is TRBV9 and J usage is TRBJ2-7; D is uncertain. CDR1 SGDLS and CDR2 YYNGEE come from the germline V gene. CDR3 length equals 11 residues. V was trimmed by 0 bases and J by 6 bases, leaving 4 bases between them. CDR3 coding DNA: TGTGCCAGCAGCGTAGATTCCGAGCAGTACTTC. Encoded protein: CASSVDSEQYF.

This rearrangement joins TRBV27 to TRBJ2-5; the match to TRBD1 covers 8 bases. The CDR3 spans 15 residues. Germline V gene sequence: CDR1 MNHEY, CDR2 SMNVEV (reference sequence). V shed 4 bases, J shed 5 bases, and the junction held 9 bases outside the gene matches. For the CDR3, the DNA is TGTGCCAGCAGTTCAGGGGGCGCGGGGCAGGAGACCCAGTACTTC. Its translation is CASSSGGAGQETQYF.

The rearrangement joins TRBV28 to TRBJ2-1; TRBD1 matches 10 bases. The trim removed 6 bases at V and 1 base at J, leaving 3 bases unmatched. Per the germline V gene, CDR1 is MDHEN and CDR2 is SYDVKM. The CDR3 totals 15 residues. The CDR3 loop is CASRMGQGSYNEQFF. The CDR3 DNA sequence: TGTGCCAGCAGGATGGGACAGGGGTCCTACAATGAGCAGTTCTTC.

The chain couples TRBV7-9 to TRBJ2-6; tentative D call: TRBD2 (5 bases). Per the germline V gene, CDR1 is SEHNR and CDR2 is FQNEAQ (reference sequence). The V end was cut by 5 bases, the J end by 0 bases, with 11 bases between. This CDR3 is 16 amino acids long. This chain's CDR3 is CASSPRGSSGANVLTF. The CDR3 DNA reads TGTGCCAGCAGCCCAAGAGGGAGCTCTGGGGCCAACGTCCTGACTTTC.

This sequence joins TRBV6-5 and TRBJ2-5; tentative D call: TRBD2 (5 bases). Germline V gene data show CDR1 as MNHEY and CDR2 as SVGAGI. Trimming removed 10 bases from V and 0 bases from J, with 15 bases in between. The CDR3 consists of 14 residues. The CDR3 sequence: CATFAGGDQETQYF. The CDR3 DNA sequence: TGTGCCACCTTCGCGGGTGGGGACCAAGAGACCCAGTACTTC.

In DNA form, the CDR3 reads TGCGCCAGCAGCTTGGTGGGTTCTGGGGCCAACGTCCTGACTTTC. This gives the protein CASSLVGSGANVLTF. V usage is TRBV5-1 and J usage is TRBJ2-6; the D is unclear. Germline CDR1 and CDR2: SGHRS and YFSETQ. The CDR3 runs 15 residues. Trimming removed 0 bases from V and 1 base from J, with 5 bases in between.

The chain has TRBV29-1 and TRBJ2-6, with D perhaps matching TRBD2 (5 bases). CDR3 length: 15 residues. CDR1 and CDR2 from the germline V gene are SQVTM and ANQGSEA. V lost 6 bases and J 2 bases, leaving 14 bases between the germline ends. CDR3: CSVAGNPPGANVLTF. The DNA for the CDR3 is TGCAGCGTAGCCGGGAACCCGCCTGGGGCCAACGTCCTGACTTTC.

The CDR3 coding sequence is TGTGCCAGCAGCAGGGACAGGGGGGAGACCCAGTACTTC. It encodes CASSRDRGETQYF. This sequence joins TRBV11-2 and TRBJ2-5; TRBD1 matches at 11 bases. The V segment lost 5 bases and the J segment 5 bases; nucleotides outside the gene matches: 1. Germline V gene lookup returns CDR1 SGHAT and CDR2 FQNNGV. CDR3 size: 13 residues.

The J gene is TRBJ1-4, the V gene TRBV2; D perhaps matches TRBD1 (5 bases). CDR1 SNHLY and CDR2 FYNNEI come from the germline V gene. The CDR3 is 15 amino acids. Trimming removed 2 bases from V and 7 bases from J, with 14 bases in between. CDR3 region: CASSEISQGIEKLFF. The CDR3 nucleotides are TGTGCCAGCAGTGAAATTAGTCAGGGTATTGAAAAACTGTTTTTT.

The chain combines TRBV29-1 with TRBJ1-1; the match to TRBD1 covers 8 bases. Germline CDR1 reads SQVTM; CDR2 reads ANQGSEA. CDR3 size: 12 residues. The trim removed 4 bases at V and 8 bases at J, leaving 6 bases unmatched. CDR3: CSVGDRGGEAFF. DNA of the CDR3: TGCAGCGTTGGAGACAGGGGAGGAGAAGCTTTCTTT.

The chain joins TRBV6-8 to TRBJ2-7; D unresolved. Trimming cost V 6 bases and J 4 bases, with 19 bases left between them. Germline V gives CDR1 MNHGY, CDR2 SAAAGT. This CDR3 has 15 amino acids. CDR3 in amino acids: CASRSRPTMRYEQYF. The CDR3 DNA reads as TGTGCCAGCAGATCGCGTCCCACAATGAGGTACGAGCAGTACTTC.

This clone was observed a handful of times. The rearrangement uses TRBV4-2 and TRBJ2-1, with 7 nucleotides matching TRBD2. Germline CDR1 and CDR2: LGHNA and YNFKEQ. V lost 6 bases and J lost 4; bases outside the gene matches: 12. The CDR3 extends over 16 amino acids. The CDR3 region has the DNA TGTGCCAGCAGGGCAAAGACGGGGGGAGGGTACAATGAGCAGTTCTTC. Its protein product is CASRAKTGGGYNEQFF.

The chain links TRBV20-1 to TRBJ2-1; D not resolved. The CDR3 extends over 11 amino acids. Germline V gene lookup returns CDR1 DFQATT and CDR2 SNEGSKA (reference sequence). V dropped 5 bases and J dropped 9 bases, with 11 bases sitting between them. CDR3 amino acids: CSARPAGEQFF. CDR3 in DNA: TGCAGTGCTCGACCCGCAGGTGAGCAGTTCTTC.

The chain has TRBV7-2 and TRBJ2-5; D is perhaps TRBD1 (6 bases). Per germline, CDR1 SGHTA and CDR2 FQGNSA. V lost 1 base and J 4 bases, leaving 10 bases between the germline ends. The length of the CDR3 is 14 residues. In nucleotides, the CDR3 is TGTGCCAGCAGCTTAGGTGGGACAACAGAGACCCAGTACTTC. Its protein is CASSLGGTTETQYF.

This clone was recorded a few times. The chain joins TRBV23-1 to TRBJ2-1; 9 bases are a match to TRBD2. TRBV23-1 is assigned to the ORF class and has an uncertain function. Trimming removed 7 bases from V and 10 bases from J; junction bases left unmatched: 20. This CDR3 spans 17 amino acids. The CDR3 spells CASIPSRVAGGQYEQFF. In DNA form, the CDR3 reads TGCGCCAGCATACCATCTCGGGTGGCGGGGGGGCAATACGAGCAGTTCTTC.

The chain recombines TRBV5-1 with TRBJ1-2; TRBD1 matches at 7 bases. The CDR3 covers 15 residues. Germline V gene sequence: CDR1 SGHRS, CDR2 YFSETQ. V shed 4 bases, J shed 4 bases, and the junction held 10 bases outside the gene matches. This CDR3 is CASSQGQRAVYGYTF. The CDR3 region has the DNA TGCGCCAGCAGCCAGGGACAGCGCGCTGTCTATGGCTACACCTTC.

V and J are TRBV7-2 and TRBJ2-5, with D possibly TRBD2 on 7 matching bases. CDR1 is SGHTA, CDR2 FQGNSA, per germline. This CDR3 comprises 15 residues. Trimming removed 5 bases from V and 4 bases from J, with 17 bases in between. CDR3 DNA sequence: TGTGCCAGCAGCCCACTTTTCGGGGGGCGAGAGACCCAGTACTTC. This sequence encodes CASSPLFGGRETQYF.